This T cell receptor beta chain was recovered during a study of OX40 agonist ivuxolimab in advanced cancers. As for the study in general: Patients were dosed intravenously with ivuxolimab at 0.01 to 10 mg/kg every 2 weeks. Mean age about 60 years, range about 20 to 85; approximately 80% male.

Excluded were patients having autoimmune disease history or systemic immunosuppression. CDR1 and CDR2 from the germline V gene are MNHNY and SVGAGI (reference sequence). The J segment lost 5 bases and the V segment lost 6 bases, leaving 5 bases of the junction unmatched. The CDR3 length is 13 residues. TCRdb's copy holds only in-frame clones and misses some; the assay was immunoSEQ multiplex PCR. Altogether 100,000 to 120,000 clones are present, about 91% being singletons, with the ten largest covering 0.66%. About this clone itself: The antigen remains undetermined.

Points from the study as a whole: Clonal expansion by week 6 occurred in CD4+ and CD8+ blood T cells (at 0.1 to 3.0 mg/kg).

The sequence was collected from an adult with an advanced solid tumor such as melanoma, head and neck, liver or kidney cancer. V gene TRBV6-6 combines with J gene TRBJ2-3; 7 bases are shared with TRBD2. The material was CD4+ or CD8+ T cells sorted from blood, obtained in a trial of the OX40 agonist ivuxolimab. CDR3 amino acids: CASRTSVGDTQYF. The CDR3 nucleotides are TGTGCCAGCAGAACTAGCGTCGGAGATACGCAGTATTTT.